The sequence of this T cell receptor beta chain was determined in a study of blood T cell repertoires in COVID-19. Looking at the study overall: From the United States, Italy and Spain came samples of acute and convalescent COVID-19. The analysed material was cDNA or gDNA that came from T cells, B-cell-depleted T cells, or PBMCs.

Authors' methods: Reference gene primer amplification in the assay estimated nucleated cell counts. Using immunoSEQ multiplex PCR, the repertoire was profiled, and TCRdb retains in-frame clones only, with some absent. V and J calls and clone size follow that table, whereas D and trimming were derived from the DNA. The sample includes around 150,000 clones, 85% of them seen just once. This TCR was recovered from a human donor with acute or convalescent COVID-19. The donor label of this sample is uncertain. Sequenced input: peripheral blood.

The CDR3 coding sequence is TGTGCCACCAGTGATTCCGGACTAGCGGGGGGGCGTAATGAGCAGTTCTTC. Translated: CATSDSGLAGGRNEQFF. The chain combines TRBV24-1 with TRBJ2-1; 15 bases are shared with TRBD2. CDR3 length: 17 amino acids. The germline gives CDR1 KGHDR, CDR2 SFDVKD. V lost 2 bases and J lost 7; bases outside the gene matches: 5.